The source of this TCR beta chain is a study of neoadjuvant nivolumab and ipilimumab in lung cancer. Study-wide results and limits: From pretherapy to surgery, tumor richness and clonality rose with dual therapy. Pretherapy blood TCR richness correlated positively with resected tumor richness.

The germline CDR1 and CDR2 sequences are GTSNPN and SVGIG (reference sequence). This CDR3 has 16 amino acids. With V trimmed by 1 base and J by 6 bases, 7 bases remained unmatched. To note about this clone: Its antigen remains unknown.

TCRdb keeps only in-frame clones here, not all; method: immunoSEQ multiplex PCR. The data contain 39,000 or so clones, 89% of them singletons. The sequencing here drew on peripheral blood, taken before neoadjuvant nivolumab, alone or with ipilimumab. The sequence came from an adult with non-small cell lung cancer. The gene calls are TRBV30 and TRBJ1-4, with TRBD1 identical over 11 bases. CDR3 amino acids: CAWSDGWTGGDEKLFF. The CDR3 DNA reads TGTGCCTGGAGTGATGGTTGGACAGGGGGCGATGAAAAACTGTTTTTT.